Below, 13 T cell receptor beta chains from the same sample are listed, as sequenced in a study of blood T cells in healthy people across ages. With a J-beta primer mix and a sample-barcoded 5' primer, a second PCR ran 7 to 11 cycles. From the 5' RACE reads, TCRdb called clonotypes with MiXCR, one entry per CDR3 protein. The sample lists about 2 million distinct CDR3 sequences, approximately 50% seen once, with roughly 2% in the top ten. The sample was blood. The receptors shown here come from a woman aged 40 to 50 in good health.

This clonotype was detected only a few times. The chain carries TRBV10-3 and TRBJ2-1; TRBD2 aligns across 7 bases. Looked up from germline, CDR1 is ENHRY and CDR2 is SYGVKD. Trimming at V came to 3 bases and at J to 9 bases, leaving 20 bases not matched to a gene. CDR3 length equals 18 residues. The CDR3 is CAISDPLAGHLAFGEQFF. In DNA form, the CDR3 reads TGTGCCATCAGTGACCCTTTAGCGGGCCACTTAGCGTTTGGTGAGCAGTTCTTC.

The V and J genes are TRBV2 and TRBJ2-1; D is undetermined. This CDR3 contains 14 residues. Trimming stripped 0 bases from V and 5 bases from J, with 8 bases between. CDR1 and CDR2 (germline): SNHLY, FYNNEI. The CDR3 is CASSEAGSNNEQFF. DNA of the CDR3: TGTGCCAGCAGTGAAGCGGGGTCGAACAATGAGCAGTTCTTC.

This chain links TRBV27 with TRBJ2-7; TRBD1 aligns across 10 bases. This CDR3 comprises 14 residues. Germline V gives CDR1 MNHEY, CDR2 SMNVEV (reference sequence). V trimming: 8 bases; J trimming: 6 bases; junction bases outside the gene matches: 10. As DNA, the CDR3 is TGTGCCAGCTCGATAACCGGGACAGGGGCCGAGCAGTACTTC. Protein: CASSITGTGAEQYF.

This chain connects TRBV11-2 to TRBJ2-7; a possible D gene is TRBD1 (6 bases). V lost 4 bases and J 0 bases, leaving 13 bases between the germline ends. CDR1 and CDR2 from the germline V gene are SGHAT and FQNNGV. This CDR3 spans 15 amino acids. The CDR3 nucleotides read TGTGCCAGCAGCTGTGGTACAGGGTCCTCCTACGAGCAGTACTTC. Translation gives CASSCGTGSSYEQYF.

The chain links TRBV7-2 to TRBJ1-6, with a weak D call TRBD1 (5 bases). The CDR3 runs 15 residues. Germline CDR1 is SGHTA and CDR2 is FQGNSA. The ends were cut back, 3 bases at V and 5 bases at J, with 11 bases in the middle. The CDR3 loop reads CASSFDSINNSPLHF. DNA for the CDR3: TGTGCCAGCAGCTTCGACAGCATTAATAATTCACCCCTCCACTTT.

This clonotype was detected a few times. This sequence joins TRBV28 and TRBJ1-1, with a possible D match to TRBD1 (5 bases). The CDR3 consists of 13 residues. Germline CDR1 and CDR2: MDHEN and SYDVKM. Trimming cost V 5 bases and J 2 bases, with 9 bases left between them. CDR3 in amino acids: CASSTQVNTEAFF. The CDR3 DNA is TGTGCCAGCAGTACACAGGTAAACACTGAAGCTTTCTTT.

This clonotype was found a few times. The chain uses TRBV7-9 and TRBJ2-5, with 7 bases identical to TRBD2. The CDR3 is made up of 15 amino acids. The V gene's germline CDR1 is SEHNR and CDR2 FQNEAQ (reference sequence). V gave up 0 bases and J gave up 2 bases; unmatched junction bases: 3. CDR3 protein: CASSLAREWQETQYF. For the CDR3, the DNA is TGTGCCAGCAGCTTAGCGCGGGAGTGGCAAGAGACCCAGTACTTC.

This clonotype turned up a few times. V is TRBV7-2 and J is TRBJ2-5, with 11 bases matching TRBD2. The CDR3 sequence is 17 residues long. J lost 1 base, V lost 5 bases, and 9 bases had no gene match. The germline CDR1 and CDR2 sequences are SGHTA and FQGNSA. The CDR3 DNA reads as TGTGCCAGCAGCCAGTGGTTAGCGGGGGGGGCCCAAGAGACCCAGTACTTC. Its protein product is CASSQWLAGGAQETQYF.

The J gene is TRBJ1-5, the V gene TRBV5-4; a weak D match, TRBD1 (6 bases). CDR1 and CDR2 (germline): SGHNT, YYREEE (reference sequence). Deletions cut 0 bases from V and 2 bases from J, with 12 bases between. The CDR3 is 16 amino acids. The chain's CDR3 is CASSLDGSGGNQPQHF. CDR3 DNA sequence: TGTGCCAGCAGCTTGGATGGATCAGGGGGCAATCAGCCCCAGCATTTT.

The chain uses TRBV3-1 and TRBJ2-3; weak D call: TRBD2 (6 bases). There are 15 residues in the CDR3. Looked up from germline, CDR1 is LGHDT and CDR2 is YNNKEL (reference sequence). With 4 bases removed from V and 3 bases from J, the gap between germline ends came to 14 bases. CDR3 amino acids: CASSLRGWETDTQYF. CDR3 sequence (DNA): TGTGCCAGCAGCCTCCGGGGGTGGGAAACAGATACGCAGTATTTT.

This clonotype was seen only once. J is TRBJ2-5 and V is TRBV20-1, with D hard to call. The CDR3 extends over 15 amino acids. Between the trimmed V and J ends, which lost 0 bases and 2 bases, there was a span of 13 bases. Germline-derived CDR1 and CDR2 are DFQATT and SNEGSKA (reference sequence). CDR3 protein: CSARDDKGSQETQYF. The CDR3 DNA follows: TGCAGTGCTAGAGATGATAAAGGATCTCAAGAGACCCAGTACTTC.

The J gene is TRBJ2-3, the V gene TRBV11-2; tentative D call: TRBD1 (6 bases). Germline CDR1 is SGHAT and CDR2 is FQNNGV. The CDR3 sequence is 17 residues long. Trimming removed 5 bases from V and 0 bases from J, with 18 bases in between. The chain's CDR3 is CASSPTGTKTSTDTQYF. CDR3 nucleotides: TGTGCCAGCAGCCCCACAGGGACGAAAACTAGCACAGATACGCAGTATTTT.

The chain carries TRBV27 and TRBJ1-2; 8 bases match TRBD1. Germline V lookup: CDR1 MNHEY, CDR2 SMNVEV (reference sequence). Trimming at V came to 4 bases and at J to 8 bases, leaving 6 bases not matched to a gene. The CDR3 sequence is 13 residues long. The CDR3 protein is CASSWRGQGGYTF. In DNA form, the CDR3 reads TGTGCCAGCAGTTGGCGTGGACAGGGAGGCTACACCTTC.